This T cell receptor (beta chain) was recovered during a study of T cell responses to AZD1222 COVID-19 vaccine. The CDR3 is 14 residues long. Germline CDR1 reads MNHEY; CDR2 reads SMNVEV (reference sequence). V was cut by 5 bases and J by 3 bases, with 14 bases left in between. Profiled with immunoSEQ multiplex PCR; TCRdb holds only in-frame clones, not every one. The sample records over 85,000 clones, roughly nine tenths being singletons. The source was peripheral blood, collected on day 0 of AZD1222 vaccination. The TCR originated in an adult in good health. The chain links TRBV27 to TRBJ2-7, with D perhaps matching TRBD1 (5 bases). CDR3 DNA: TGTGCCAGCAGTCGTGGGGCGGTAAGCTACGAGCAGTACTTC. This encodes CASSRGAVSYEQYF.